The text below deals with one TCR beta chain. The sample originates from a study of PD-1 and CTLA-4 blockade in melanoma. The CDR3 loop spans 16 amino acids. V dropped 5 bases and J dropped 5 bases, with 19 bases sitting between them. Germline V gives CDR1 MNHEY, CDR2 SMNVEV (reference sequence). This table comes from immunoSEQ multiplex PCR, and its TCRdb copy is limited to in-frame clones, with some not included. The sample lists around 32,000 clones, approximately 91% seen once, with 7.5% to 10% in the top ten. This sequence was found in a human donor with melanoma. The sequenced sample was CD8+ T cells from peripheral blood, obtained before anti-PD-1 treatment. The chain has TRBV27 and TRBJ1-5, with D possibly TRBD1 on 6 matching bases. The CDR3 DNA follows: TGTGCCAGCAGTCGTCTCGAGGGGGGTCTATATCAGCCCCAGCATTTT. This gives the protein CASSRLEGGLYQPQHF.